This section outlines one T cell receptor beta chain sequence together with its context. The antigen is not known. Per germline, CDR1 SEHNR and CDR2 FQNEAQ (reference sequence). V lost 5 bases to trimming and J lost 3 bases; unmatched junction nucleotides: 4. This CDR3 has 14 amino acids. Although they were nominally healthy when sampled, donors likely had unrecorded immune exposures. The PCR ran on 60 Vbeta and 13 Jbeta primers. TCRdb's copy holds only in-frame clones and misses some; the assay was immunoSEQ multiplex PCR. Of under 200,000 clones in the sample, approximately 12% were seen once. The entry originates in a study of cytomegalovirus exposure and HLA in healthy donors. Study-level background: Caucasian-associated ancestry cluster membership applied to approximately 80% of some 400 genotyped donors. Study-wide findings and caveats: Prediction of most subjects' HLA-A and HLA-B alleles by TCR beta sequences was reportedly accurate. A later analysis linked a missense variant in DCLRE1C to the trimming of TCR beta V and J genes.

The source material was PBMCs. This receptor was identified in a man in his fifties in good health and CMV-seropositive. The chain recombines TRBV7-9 with TRBJ2-1; 7 nucleotides match TRBD1. CDR3 in DNA: TGTGCCAGCAGCCGTAGACAGGGCTACAATGAGCAGTTCTTC. This sequence encodes CASSRRQGYNEQFF.